This T cell receptor (beta chain) comes out of a study of T cells expressing NK-cell markers. Study background: Source material for TCR beta repertoires consisted of sorted CD3+CD56+NKG2C+, CD3+CD56+NKG2C- and CD3+CD56-NKG2C+ T cells. Overall study results and limits: A handful of donors showed these clonotypes also leading the CD3+CD56-NKG2C+ fraction. Whether expanded NKG2C+ T cell clones were HCMV-specific remained unclear.

Per germline, CDR1 SGHTA and CDR2 FQGTGA. The CDR3 consists of 15 residues. Synthesis of TCR beta cDNA relied on 5'RACE template switching carrying UMIs. TCRdb re-called the 5' RACE reads and catalogs CDR3 proteins one per entry, DNA excluded. In total, the table holds 500,000 or so distinct CDR3 sequences. With regard to this clonotype: Its antigen is unknown.

Sequencing was performed on blood T cells: a sorted CD56 or NKG2C T cell subset, CD4+ or CD8+ T cells, or bulk PBMC T cells (not recorded which). The V and J genes are TRBV7-3 and TRBJ2-2; the TRBD1 assignment by TCRdb is unverifiable without DNA. The source of this sequence is a man aged 18 to 35 in good health. The CDR3 loop is CASSRQVGPAGELFF.